These 14 T cell receptor beta chains originate from one sample sequenced in a study of blood T cell repertoires in COVID-19. Assay: immunoSEQ multiplex PCR; the TCRdb copy retains only in-frame clones and omits some. Of roughly 320,000 clones in the sample, just under 90% were seen once. The specimen sequenced was peripheral blood. All receptors derive from a woman aged 45 to 65 with COVID-19, enrolled during active disease.

This chain connects TRBV10-3 to TRBJ2-2, with 7 positions matching TRBD1. The CDR3 extends over 16 amino acids. V shed 3 bases and J 0 bases; nucleotides not matched to a gene: 4. Germline CDR1 is ENHRY and CDR2 is SYGVKD. CDR3 in DNA: TGTGCCATCAGTGAAGGACAGGCGGCGAACACCGGGGAGCTGTTTTTT. It translates to CAISEGQAANTGELFF.

The chain recombines TRBV5-1 with TRBJ1-1, with D unresolved. The CDR3 sequence is 13 residues long. The ends were cut back, 4 bases at V and 1 base at J, with 8 bases in the middle. CDR1 and CDR2 from the germline V gene are SGHRS and YFSETQ. CDR3 region: CASSQTTNTEAFF. The CDR3 DNA is TGCGCCAGCAGCCAAACAACGAACACTGAAGCTTTCTTT.

The rearrangement links TRBV5-1 to TRBJ2-4; 11 nucleotides match TRBD1. J gave up 8 bases and V 4 bases, and 8 bases lay outside the gene matches. The germline gives CDR1 SGHRS, CDR2 YFSETQ. The CDR3 totals 15 residues. The CDR3 is CASSLGQGAIDIQYF. The CDR3, as DNA: TGCGCCAGCAGCCTCGGACAGGGGGCTATAGACATTCAGTACTTC. Looking up the rest from reference TRBV5-1 and TRBJ2-4 gives the full variable domain: KAGVTQTPRYLIKTRGQQVTLSCSPISGHRSVSWYQQTPGQGLQFLFEYFSETQRNKGNFPGRFSGRQFSNSRSEMNVSTLELGDSALYLCASSLGQGAIDIQYFGAGTRLSVL.

The chain combines TRBV27 with TRBJ2-1; D perhaps matches TRBD2 (5 bases). Per the germline V gene, CDR1 is MNHEY and CDR2 is SMNVEV (reference sequence). The V gene lost 0 bases and the J gene lost 1 base, with 13 bases spanning the gap. There are 17 residues in the CDR3. The CDR3 region has the DNA TGTGCCAGCAGTTTATCGAGTCGCGGGTCATCCTACAATGAGCAGTTCTTC. This translates into CASSLSSRGSSYNEQFF.

This clone was detected only once. The genes are TRBV19 and TRBJ1-5; 9 bases match TRBD1. Germline V gene data show CDR1 as LNHDA and CDR2 as SQIVND (reference sequence). V shed 3 bases and J 1 base; nucleotides not matched to a gene: 7. The CDR3 sequence is 17 residues long. The CDR3 DNA follows: TGTGCCAGTAGTATTGACAGGGGGGGAAGGAGCAATCAGCCCCAGCATTTT. This sequence encodes CASSIDRGGRSNQPQHF.

The chain couples TRBV6-5 to TRBJ2-5; 9 bases map to TRBD2. Germline CDR1 reads MNHEY; CDR2 reads SVGAGI. V dropped 4 bases and J dropped 1; count of bases not matched to a gene: 4. The CDR3 contains 15 residues. CDR3 protein: CASSSLAGAQETQYF. The CDR3 DNA is TGTGCCAGCAGTTCCTTAGCGGGGGCCCAAGAGACCCAGTACTTC.

V and J are TRBV7-2 and TRBJ2-4; 14 bases are shared with TRBD2. V shed 5 bases, J shed 8 bases, and the junction held 11 bases outside the gene matches. Germline CDR1 is SGHTA and CDR2 is FQGNSA. The CDR3 spans 17 residues. The CDR3 DNA sequence: TGTGCCAGCAGCAAAAGACTAGCGGGAGGGCCTGTAGACATTCAGTACTTC. Translation gives CASSKRLAGGPVDIQYF.

This clone was counted a few times. The genes are TRBV21-1 and TRBJ2-2; the table calls TRBD1, which could not be checked here. TRBV21-1 is recorded as a pseudogene. CDR3 length equals 20 residues. The CDR3 here is CASSALRDRGRGGGIAELFF. The DNA for the CDR3 is TGTGCCAGCAGCGCGCTCCGGGACAGGGGGCGAGGAGGAGGGATCGCGGAGCTGTTTTTT.

This chain connects TRBV6-5 to TRBJ1-1; the D gene is possibly TRBD1 (6 bases). Germline CDR1 is MNHEY and CDR2 is SVGAGI. Trimming stripped 11 bases from V and 1 base from J, with 17 bases between. CDR3 length: 14 residues. The CDR3 spells CAGRRDTSNTEAFF. DNA of the CDR3: TGTGCCGGACGAAGGGACACCTCGAACACTGAAGCTTTCTTT.

The genes are TRBV21-1 and TRBJ1-2; TRBD1, the D gene given by the table, was not confirmed from the DNA. TRBV21-1 is termed a pseudogene. The CDR3 sequence is 13 residues long. The CDR3 reads CASSKGDSYGYTF. The CDR3 DNA reads as TGTGCCAGCAGCAAGGGGGACAGCTATGGCTACACCTTC.

The V and J genes are TRBV5-4 and TRBJ2-7, with D possibly matching TRBD2 (5 bases). Germline CDR1 reads SGHNT; CDR2 reads YYREEE (reference sequence). V gave up 4 bases and J gave up 6 bases, with 29 bases separating them. This CDR3 region has 18 residues. The CDR3 here is CASSHRASLNFWAGEQYF. The DNA for the CDR3 is TGTGCCAGCAGCCACCGGGCCTCCCTCAATTTTTGGGCGGGCGAGCAGTACTTC.

V gene TRBV6-4 combines with J gene TRBJ1-1; no clear D. With 3 bases removed from V and 1 base from J, the gap between germline ends came to 9 bases. The CDR3 length is 14 residues. Germline V CDR1 and CDR2: MRHNA, SNTAGT. The CDR3 loop is CASSETGSNTEAFF. CDR3 sequence (DNA): TGTGCCAGCAGTGAAACCGGGTCGAACACTGAAGCTTTCTTT.

V gene TRBV24-1 combines with J gene TRBJ1-2; tentative D call: TRBD1 (6 bases). CDR1 is KGHDR, CDR2 SFDVKD, per germline. Trimming stripped 4 bases from V and 1 base from J, with 9 bases between. The CDR3 is made up of 14 amino acids. CDR3 amino acids: CATSDRTVNYGYTF. In DNA, the CDR3 is TGTGCCACCAGTGACCGGACAGTTAACTATGGCTACACCTTC.

The genes are TRBV29-1 and TRBJ1-5, with TRBD1 matching over 10 bases. Looked up from germline, CDR1 is SQVTM and CDR2 is ANQGSEA. The CDR3 covers 13 residues. V lost 6 bases and J lost 6; bases outside the gene matches: 5. This CDR3 is CSVGTGEFQPQHF. CDR3 nucleotides: TGCAGCGTGGGGACAGGGGAATTTCAGCCCCAGCATTTT.